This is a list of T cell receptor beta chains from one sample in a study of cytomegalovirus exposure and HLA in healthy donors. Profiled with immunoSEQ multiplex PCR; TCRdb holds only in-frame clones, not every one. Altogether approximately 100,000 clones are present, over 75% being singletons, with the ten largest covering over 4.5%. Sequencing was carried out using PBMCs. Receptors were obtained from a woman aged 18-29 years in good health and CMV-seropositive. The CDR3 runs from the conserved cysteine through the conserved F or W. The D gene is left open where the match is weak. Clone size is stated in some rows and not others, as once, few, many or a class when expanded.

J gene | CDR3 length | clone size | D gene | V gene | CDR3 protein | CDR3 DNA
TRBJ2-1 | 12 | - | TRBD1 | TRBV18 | CASSPSDRDLFF | TGTGCCAGCTCACCCTCGGACAGGGATTTGTTCTTC
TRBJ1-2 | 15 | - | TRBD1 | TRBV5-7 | CASSQQGAPSYGYTF | TGTGCCAGCAGCCAACAGGGGGCGCCTAGCTATGGCTACACCTTC
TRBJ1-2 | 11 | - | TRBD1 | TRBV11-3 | CASRSNFRGTF | TGTGCCAGCAGATCCAATTTCAGGGGGACCTTC
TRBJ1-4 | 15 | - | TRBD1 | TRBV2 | CASRPDRAGNEKLFF | TGTGCCAGCAGACCCGACAGGGCTGGGAATGAAAAACTGTTTTTT
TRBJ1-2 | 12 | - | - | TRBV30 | CAWSPGKYGYTF | TGTGCCTGGAGTCCCGGTAAATATGGCTACACCTTC
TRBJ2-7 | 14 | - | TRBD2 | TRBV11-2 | CASSSSGSLSEQYF | TGTGCCAGCAGCTCCAGCGGGAGCCTCTCCGAGCAGTACTTC
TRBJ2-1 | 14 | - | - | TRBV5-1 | CASRIVSGDNEQFF | TGCGCCAGCAGAATCGTTAGCGGAGACAATGAGCAGTTCTTC
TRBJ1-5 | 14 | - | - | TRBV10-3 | CAISEATGNQPQHF | TGTGCCATCAGTGAGGCGACCGGGAATCAGCCCCAGCATTTT
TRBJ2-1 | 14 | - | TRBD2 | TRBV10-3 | CAISEREGRGEQFF | TGTGCCATCAGTGAGCGGGAGGGCCGAGGTGAGCAGTTCTTC
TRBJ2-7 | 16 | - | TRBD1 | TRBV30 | CAWASPGQGKRYEQYF | TGTGCCTGGGCATCACCGGGACAGGGAAAGCGCTACGAGCAGTACTTC
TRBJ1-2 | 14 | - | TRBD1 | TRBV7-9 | CASSPGQGVFGYTF | TGTGCCAGCAGCCCGGGACAGGGGGTATTCGGCTACACCTTC
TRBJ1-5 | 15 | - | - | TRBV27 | CASSKGPHSNQPQHF | TGTGCCAGCAGTAAGGGGCCCCATAGCAATCAGCCCCAGCATTTT
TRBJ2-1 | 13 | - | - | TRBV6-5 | CASSRGPYNEQFF | TGTGCCAGCAGCAGGGGACCCTACAATGAGCAGTTCTTC
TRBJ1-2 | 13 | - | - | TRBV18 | CASSSDPGHGYTF | TGTGCCAGCTCATCAGACCCAGGGCACGGCTACACCTTC
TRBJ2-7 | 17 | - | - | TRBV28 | CASRTSPRLAGRYEQYF | TGTGCCAGCAGAACATCCCCCCGGCTAGCTGGAAGGTACGAGCAGTACTTC
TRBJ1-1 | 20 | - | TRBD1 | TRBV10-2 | CASSESISDRGAFWGTEAFF | TGCGCCAGCAGTGAGTCGATCTCAGACAGGGGAGCGTTTTGGGGCACTGAAGCTTTCTTT
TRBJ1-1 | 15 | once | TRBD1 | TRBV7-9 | CASSARQGMDTEAFF | TGTGCCAGCAGCGCGAGACAGGGGATGGACACTGAAGCTTTCTTT
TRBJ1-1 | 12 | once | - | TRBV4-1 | CASSQDPKRTFF | TGCGCCAGCAGCCAAGATCCAAAGCGGACTTTCTTT
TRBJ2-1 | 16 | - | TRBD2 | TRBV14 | CASSQGLAGALNEQFF | TGTGCCAGCAGCCAGGGACTAGCGGGAGCGCTCAATGAGCAGTTCTTC
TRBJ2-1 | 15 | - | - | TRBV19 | CASSIVAGSVNEQFF | TGTGCCAGTAGTATAGTGGCAGGCTCGGTCAATGAGCAGTTCTTC
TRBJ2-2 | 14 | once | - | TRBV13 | CASSPYGGTGELFF | TGTGCCAGCAGCCCGTACGGGGGTACCGGGGAGCTGTTTTTT
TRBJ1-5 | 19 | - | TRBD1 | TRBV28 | CASSPAPGQGKYGNQPQHF | TGTGCCAGCAGCCCAGCGCCGGGACAGGGAAAGTATGGCAATCAGCCCCAGCATTTT
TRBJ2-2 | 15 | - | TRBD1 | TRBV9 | CASSAQWTGTGELFF | TGTGCCAGCAGCGCTCAGTGGACAGGCACCGGGGAGCTGTTTTTT
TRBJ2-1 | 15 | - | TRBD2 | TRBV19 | CASLDGLAGNSEQFF | TGTGCCAGCTTGGATGGACTAGCGGGAAACAGTGAGCAGTTCTTC
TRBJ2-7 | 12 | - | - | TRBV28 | CASRPSSYEQYF | TGTGCCAGCAGACCCAGCTCCTACGAGCAGTACTTC
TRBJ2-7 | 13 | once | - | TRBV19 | CASSIDDYYEQYF | TGTGCCAGTAGTATAGACGACTACTACGAGCAGTACTTC
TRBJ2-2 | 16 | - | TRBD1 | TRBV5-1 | CASSLLGQGGTGELFF | TGCGCCAGCAGCTTGTTGGGACAGGGGGGAACCGGGGAGCTGTTTTTT
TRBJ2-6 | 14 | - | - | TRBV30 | CASRGSLRANVLTF | TGTGCCAGCAGGGGTTCCCTGAGAGCCAACGTCCTGACTTTC
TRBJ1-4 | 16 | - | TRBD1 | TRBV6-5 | CASSYNIDRGNEKLFF | TGTGCCAGCAGTTACAATATCGACAGGGGGAATGAAAAACTGTTTTTT
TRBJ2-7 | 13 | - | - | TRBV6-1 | CASRWGNSYEQYF | TGTGCCAGCCGGTGGGGCAACTCCTACGAGCAGTACTTC
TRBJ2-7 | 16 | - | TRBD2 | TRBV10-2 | CASSEGPSGGPYEQYF | TGCGCCAGCAGTGAAGGTCCTAGCGGGGGACCCTACGAGCAGTACTTC
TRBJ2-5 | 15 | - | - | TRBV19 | CASSPPGKSGETQYF | TGTGCCAGTAGTCCCCCAGGGAAGAGCGGGGAGACCCAGTACTTC
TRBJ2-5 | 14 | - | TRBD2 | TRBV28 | CASSFRLAVKTQYF | TGTGCCAGCAGTTTCCGACTAGCGGTGAAGACCCAGTACTTC
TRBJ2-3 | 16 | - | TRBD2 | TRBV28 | CASSWGLAGWEDTQYF | TGTGCCAGCAGTTGGGGACTAGCGGGATGGGAGGATACGCAGTATTTT
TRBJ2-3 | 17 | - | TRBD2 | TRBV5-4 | CASSSMLLAGGRVTQYF | TGTGCCAGCAGCTCGATGCTTTTGGCGGGCGGGAGAGTCACGCAGTATTTT
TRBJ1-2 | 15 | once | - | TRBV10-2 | CASSGIQESNYGYTF | TGCGCCAGCAGTGGGATACAGGAGTCTAACTATGGCTACACCTTC
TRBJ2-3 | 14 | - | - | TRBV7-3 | CASSLRLNTDTQYF | TGTGCCAGCAGCTTAAGACTAAACACAGATACGCAGTATTTT
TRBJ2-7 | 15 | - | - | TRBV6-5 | CASSYGLGLSYEQYF | TGTGCCAGCAGTTACGGTCTTGGGCTCTCCTACGAGCAGTACTTC
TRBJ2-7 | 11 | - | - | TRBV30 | CAWSRGYEQYF | TGTGCCTGGAGTAGGGGTTACGAGCAGTACTTC